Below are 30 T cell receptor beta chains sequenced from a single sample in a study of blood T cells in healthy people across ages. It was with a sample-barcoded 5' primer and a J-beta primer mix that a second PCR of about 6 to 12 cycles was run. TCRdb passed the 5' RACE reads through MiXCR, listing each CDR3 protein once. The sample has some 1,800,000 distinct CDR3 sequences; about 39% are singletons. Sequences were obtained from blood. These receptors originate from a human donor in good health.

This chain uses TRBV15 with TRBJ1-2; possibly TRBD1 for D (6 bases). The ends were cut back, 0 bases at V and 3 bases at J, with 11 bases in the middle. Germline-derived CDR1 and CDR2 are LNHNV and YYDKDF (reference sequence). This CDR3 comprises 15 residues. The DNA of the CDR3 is TGTGCCACCAGCAGAGATGTTACAGGGTACTATGGCTACACCTTC. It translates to CATSRDVTGYYGYTF.

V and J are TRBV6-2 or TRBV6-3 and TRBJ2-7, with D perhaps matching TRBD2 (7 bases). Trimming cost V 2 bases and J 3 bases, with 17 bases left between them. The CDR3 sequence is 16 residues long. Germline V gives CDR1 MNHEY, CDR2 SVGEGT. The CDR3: CASSYGEAGANYEQYF. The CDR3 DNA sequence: TGTGCCAGCAGTTACGGTGAGGCGGGGGCCAACTACGAGCAGTACTTC.

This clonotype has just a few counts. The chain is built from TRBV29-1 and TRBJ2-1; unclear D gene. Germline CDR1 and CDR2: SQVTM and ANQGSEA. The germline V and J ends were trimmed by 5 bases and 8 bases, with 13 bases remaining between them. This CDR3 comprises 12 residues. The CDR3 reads CSVRYYGDEQFF. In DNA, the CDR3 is TGCAGCGTTCGTTACTATGGCGATGAGCAGTTCTTC.

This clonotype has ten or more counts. The CDR3 coding sequence is TGTGCCAGCAGCTTAAGTAGCAATGAGCAGTTCTTC. This encodes CASSLSSNEQFF. The V and J genes are TRBV7-9 and TRBJ2-1; D is uncertain. This CDR3 has 12 amino acids. Germline CDR1 is SEHNR and CDR2 is FQNEAQ (reference sequence). V lost 2 bases and J 6 bases, leaving 5 bases between the germline ends.

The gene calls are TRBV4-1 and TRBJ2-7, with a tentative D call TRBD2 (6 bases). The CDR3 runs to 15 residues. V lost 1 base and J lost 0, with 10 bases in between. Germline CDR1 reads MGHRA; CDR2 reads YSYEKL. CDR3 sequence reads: CASSQGLARSYEQYF. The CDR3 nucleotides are TGCGCCAGCAGCCAAGGCCTAGCGCGCTCCTACGAGCAGTACTTC.

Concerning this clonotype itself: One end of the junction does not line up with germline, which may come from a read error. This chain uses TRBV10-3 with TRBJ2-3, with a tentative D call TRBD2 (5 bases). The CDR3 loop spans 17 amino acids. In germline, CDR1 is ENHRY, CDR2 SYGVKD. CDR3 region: CATSERATRQITDTQYF. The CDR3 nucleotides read TGTGCCACCAGTGAGAGGGCGACCAGGCAGATCACAGATACGCAGTATTTT.

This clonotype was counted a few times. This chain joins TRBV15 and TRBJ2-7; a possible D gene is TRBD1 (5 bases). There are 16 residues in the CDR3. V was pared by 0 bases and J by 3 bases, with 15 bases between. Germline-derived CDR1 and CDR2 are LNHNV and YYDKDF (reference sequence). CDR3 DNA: TGTGCCACCAGCAGAGATTTTTCCAGGGCGGACTACGAGCAGTACTTC. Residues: CATSRDFSRADYEQYF.

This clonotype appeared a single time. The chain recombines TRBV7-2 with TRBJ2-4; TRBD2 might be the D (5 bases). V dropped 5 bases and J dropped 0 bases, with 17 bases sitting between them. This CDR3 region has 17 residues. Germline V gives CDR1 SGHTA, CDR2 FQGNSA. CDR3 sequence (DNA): TGTGCCAGCAGCCACAAGAGGGAGACACTAGCCAAAAACATTCAGTACTTC. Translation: CASSHKRETLAKNIQYF. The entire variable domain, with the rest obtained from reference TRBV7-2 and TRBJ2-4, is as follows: GAGVSQSPSNKVTEKGKDVELRCDPISGHTALYWYRQSLGQGLEFLIYFQGNSAPDKSGLPSDRFSAERTGGSVSTLTIQRTQQEDSAVYLCASSHKRETLAKNIQYFGAGTRLSVL.

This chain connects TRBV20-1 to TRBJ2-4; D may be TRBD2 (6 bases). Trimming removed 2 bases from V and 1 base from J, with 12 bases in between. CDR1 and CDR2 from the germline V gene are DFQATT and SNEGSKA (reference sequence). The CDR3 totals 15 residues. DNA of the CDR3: TGCAGTGCTAGACCAAGTCTAGCGGCCAAAAACATTCAGTACTTC. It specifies CSARPSLAAKNIQYF.

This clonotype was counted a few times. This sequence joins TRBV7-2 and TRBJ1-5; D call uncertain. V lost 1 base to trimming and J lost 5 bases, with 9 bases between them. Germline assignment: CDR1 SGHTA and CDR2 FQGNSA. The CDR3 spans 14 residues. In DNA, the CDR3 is TGTGCCAGCAGCTTAGTCCGAAACGATCAGCCCCAGCATTTT. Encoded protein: CASSLVRNDQPQHF. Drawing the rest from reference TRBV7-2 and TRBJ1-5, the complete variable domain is GAGVSQSPSNKVTEKGKDVELRCDPISGHTALYWYRQSLGQGLEFLIYFQGNSAPDKSGLPSDRFSAERTGGSVSTLTIQRTQQEDSAVYLCASSLVRNDQPQHFGDGTRLSIL.

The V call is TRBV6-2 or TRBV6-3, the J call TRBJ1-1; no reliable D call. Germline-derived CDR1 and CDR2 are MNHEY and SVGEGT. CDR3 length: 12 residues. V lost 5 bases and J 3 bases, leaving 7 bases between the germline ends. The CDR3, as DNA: TGTGCCAGCAGTAGGACGTACACTGAAGCTTTCTTT. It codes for CASSRTYTEAFF.

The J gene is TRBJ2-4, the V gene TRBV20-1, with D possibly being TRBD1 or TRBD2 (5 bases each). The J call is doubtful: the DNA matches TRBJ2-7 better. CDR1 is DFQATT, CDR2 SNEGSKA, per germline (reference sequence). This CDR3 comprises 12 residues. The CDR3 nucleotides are TGCAGTGCGCCCGGGGCTAGCCTCGAGCAGTACTTC. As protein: CSAPGASLEQYF.

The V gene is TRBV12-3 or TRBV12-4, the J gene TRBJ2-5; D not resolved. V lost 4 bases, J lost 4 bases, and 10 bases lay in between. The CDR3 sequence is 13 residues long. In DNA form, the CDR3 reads TGTGCCAGCAGTTCCGATTGGACAGAGACCCAGTACTTC. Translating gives CASSSDWTETQYF.

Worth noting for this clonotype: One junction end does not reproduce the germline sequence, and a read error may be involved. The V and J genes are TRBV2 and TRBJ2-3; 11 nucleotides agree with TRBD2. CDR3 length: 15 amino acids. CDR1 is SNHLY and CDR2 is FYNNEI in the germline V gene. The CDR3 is CASSVTSGVADTQYF. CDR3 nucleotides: TGCGCCAGCAGCGTGACTAGCGGGGTTGCGGATACGCAGTATTTT.

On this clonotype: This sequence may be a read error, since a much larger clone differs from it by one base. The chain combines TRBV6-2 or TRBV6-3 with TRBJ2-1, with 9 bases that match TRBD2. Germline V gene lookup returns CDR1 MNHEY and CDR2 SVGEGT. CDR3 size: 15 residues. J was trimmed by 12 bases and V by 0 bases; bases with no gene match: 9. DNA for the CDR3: TGTGCCAGCAGTTACTCGGCGGGGGGGCCGGATGGGCAGTTCTTC. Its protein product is CASSYSAGGPDGQFF.

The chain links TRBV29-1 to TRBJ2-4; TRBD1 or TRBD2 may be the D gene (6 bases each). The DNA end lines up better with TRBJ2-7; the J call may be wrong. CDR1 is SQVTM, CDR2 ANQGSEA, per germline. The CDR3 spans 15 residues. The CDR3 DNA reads TGCAGCGTCACCGACACAGGGACTTTATTCTACGAGCAGTACTTC. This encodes CSVTDTGTLFYEQYF.

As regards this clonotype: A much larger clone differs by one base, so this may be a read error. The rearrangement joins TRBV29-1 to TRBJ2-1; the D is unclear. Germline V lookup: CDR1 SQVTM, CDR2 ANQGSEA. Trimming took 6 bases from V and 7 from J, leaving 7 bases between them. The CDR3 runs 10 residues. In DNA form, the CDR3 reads TGCAGCGTGGGTCGTAATGAGCAGTTCTTC. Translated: CSVGRNEQFF.

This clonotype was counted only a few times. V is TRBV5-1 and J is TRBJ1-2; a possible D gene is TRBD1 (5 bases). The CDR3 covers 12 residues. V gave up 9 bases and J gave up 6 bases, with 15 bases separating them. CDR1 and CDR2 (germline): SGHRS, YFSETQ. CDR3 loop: CATTTDKHGYTF. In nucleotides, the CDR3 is TGCGCCACCACGACAGATAAGCATGGCTACACCTTC. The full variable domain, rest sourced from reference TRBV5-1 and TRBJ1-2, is KAGVTQTPRYLIKTRGQQVTLSCSPISGHRSVSWYQQTPGQGLQFLFEYFSETQRNKGNFPGRFSGRQFSNSRSEMNVSTLELGDSALYLCATTTDKHGYTFGSGTRLTVV.

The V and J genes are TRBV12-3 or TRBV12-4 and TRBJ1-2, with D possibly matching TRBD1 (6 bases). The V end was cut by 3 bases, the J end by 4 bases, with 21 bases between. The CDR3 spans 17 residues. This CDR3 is CASSFLHRQEVSYGYTF. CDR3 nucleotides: TGTGCCAGCAGTTTCCTACACCGACAGGAGGTCTCCTATGGCTACACCTTC.

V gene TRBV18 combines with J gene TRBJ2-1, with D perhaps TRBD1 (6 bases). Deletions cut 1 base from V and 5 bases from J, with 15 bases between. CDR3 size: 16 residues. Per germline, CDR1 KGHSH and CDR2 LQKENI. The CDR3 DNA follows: TGTGCCAGCTCACCACGGGTGGACAGTCACGACAATGAGCAGTTCTTC. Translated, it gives CASSPRVDSHDNEQFF.

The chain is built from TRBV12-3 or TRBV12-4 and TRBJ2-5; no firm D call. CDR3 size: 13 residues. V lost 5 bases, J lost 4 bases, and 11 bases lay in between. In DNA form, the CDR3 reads TGTGCCAGCAGTAGAAGTCCTACAGAGACCCAGTACTTC. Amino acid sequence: CASSRSPTETQYF.

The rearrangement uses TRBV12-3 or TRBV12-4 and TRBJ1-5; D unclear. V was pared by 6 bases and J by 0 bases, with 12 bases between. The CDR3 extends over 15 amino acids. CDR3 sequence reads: CASSYGSLSNQPQHF. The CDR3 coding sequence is TGTGCCAGCAGCTACGGGTCTCTTAGCAATCAGCCCCAGCATTTT.

The chain's CDR3 is CASSRENQETQYF. CDR3 nucleotides: TGTGCCAGCAGTCGGGAGAACCAAGAGACCCAGTACTTC. The rearrangement links TRBV6-2 or TRBV6-3 to TRBJ2-5; D possibly corresponds to TRBD2 (6 bases). Trimming removed 5 bases from V and 0 bases from J, with 7 bases in between. The CDR3 totals 13 residues. Germline V gene sequence: CDR1 MNHEY, CDR2 SVGEGT.

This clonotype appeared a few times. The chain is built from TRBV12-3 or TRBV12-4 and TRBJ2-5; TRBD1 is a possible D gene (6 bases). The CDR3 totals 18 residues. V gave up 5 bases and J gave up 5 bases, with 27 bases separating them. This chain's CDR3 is CASSAHGVDRSRKETQYF. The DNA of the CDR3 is TGTGCCAGCAGTGCCCATGGGGTCGACAGGTCCAGAAAGGAGACCCAGTACTTC.

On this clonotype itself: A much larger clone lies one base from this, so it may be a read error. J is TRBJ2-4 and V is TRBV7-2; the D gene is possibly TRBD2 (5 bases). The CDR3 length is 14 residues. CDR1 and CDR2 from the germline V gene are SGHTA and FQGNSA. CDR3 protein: CASSLLGARNIQYF. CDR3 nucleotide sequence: TGTGCCAGCAGCTTACTGGGAGCCAGAAACATTCAGTACTTC.

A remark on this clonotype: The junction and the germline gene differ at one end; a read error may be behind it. The CDR3 region has the DNA TGTGCCAGCAGTCCGGTGGGCCAGCGGCATGGTTACACCTTC. Its protein product is CASSPVGQRHGYTF. V usage is TRBV12-3 or TRBV12-4 and J usage is TRBJ1-2; no firm D call. The CDR3 sequence is 14 residues long.

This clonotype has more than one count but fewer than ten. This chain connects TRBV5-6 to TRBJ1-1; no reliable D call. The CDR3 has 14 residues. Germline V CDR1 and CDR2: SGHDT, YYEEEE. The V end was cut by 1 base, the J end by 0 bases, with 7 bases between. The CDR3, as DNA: TGTGCCAGCAGCTTGAACAACCTGAACACTGAAGCTTTCTTT. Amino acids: CASSLNNLNTEAFF.

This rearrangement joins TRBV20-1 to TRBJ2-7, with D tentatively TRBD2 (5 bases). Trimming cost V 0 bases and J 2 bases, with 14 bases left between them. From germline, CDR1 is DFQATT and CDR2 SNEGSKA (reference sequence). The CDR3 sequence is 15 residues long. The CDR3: CSARDPRGSTYEQYF. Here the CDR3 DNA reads TGCAGTGCTAGAGATCCACGGGGAAGCACCTACGAGCAGTACTTC.

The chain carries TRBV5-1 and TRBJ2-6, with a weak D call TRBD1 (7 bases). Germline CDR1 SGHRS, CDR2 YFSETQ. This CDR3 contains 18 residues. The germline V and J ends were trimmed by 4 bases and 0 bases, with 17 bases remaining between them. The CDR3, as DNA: TGCGCCAGCAGCCCGGTGCAGGGGGGACCCTCTGGGGCCAACGTCCTGACTTTC. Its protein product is CASSPVQGGPSGANVLTF.

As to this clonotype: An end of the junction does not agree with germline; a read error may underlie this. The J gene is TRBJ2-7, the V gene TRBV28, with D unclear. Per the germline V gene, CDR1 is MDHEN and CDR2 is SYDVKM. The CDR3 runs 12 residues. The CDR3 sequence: CANSPFFYEQYF. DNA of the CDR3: TGTGCCAACAGTCCCTTCTTCTACGAGCAGTACTTC.